This TCR beta chain originates from a study of cytomegalovirus exposure and HLA in healthy donors. The PCR ran on 60 Vbeta and 13 Jbeta primers. Method: immunoSEQ multiplex PCR; TCRdb's copy keeps in-frame clones and lacks some. Of roughly 250,000 clones listed, about four fifths were seen once; the top ten hold roughly 0.31%. The CDR3 contains 17 residues. The V and J ends lost 6 bases and 5 bases respectively, with 23 bases between them. Looked up from germline, CDR1 is SNHLY and CDR2 is FYNNEI. Study-level points and caveats: The study put 150 to 200 TCR beta chains on its list as cytomegalovirus-associated. Some segments of the V type, notably TRBV6-2 and TRBV6-3, were excluded as indistinguishable. Only CMV serostatus was available as immune exposure information. Using the classifier, cytomegalovirus status was reportedly diagnosed with high specificity and sensitivity.

Concerning this clone: Its target is not known.

V is TRBV2 and J is TRBJ1-5; no reliable D call. Sequencing was carried out using PBMCs. This TCR was recovered from a girl aged 2 to 10 in good health and CMV-seronegative. The CDR3 spells CASSQKIAFLRDQPQHF. DNA for the CDR3: TGTGCCAGCAGCCAGAAGATAGCGTTTTTAAGGGATCAGCCCCAGCATTTT.